This T cell receptor (beta chain) was captured in a study of blood T cell repertoires in COVID-19. Study-wide context: Sites in the United States, Italy and Spain provided acute and convalescent COVID-19 samples. Sample material is recorded as cDNA or gDNA derived from T cells, B-cell-depleted T cells, or PBMCs.

The CDR3 has 16 residues. V lost 0 bases to trimming and J lost 2 bases, with 17 bases between them. The germline V gene has CDR1 GTSNPN and CDR2 SVGIG (reference sequence). Original data processing: Cell counts per sample came from amplifying reference gene primers. The assay was immunoSEQ multiplex PCR, and TCRdb's table has in-frame clones only and misses some. The DNA gave D and trimming, while V, J and clone size come from that table. The top ten hold less than 9.5% of the sample, which has 250,000 to 350,000 clones, around 87% seen once. Source material: peripheral blood. This TCR was sampled from a woman aged 45-60 years who had recovered from COVID-19. This sequence joins TRBV30 and TRBJ2-7; D might be TRBD1 (5 bases). The CDR3 DNA reads TGTGCCTGGAGTGTAGGCGCGACAGTTTGGACCTACGAGCAGTACTTC. Amino acids: CAWSVGATVWTYEQYF.